This TCR beta chain appears in the sequencing data of a study of graft-versus-host responses after intestinal transplantation. Method: immunoSEQ multiplex PCR; TCRdb's copy keeps in-frame clones and lacks some. The sample records tens of thousands of clones, around 94% being singletons. The germline gives CDR1 SEHNR, CDR2 FQNEAQ (reference sequence). Trimming took 5 bases from V and 0 from J, leaving 5 bases between them. The CDR3 runs 12 residues. Findings and caveats of the study: Detected in recipient marrow were GvH clones, some of which were first observed in ileum or blood.

On this clone itself: Its antigen is not known.

The sequence derives from a human patient who received an intestinal transplant, so some T cells may come from the graft donor. The rearrangement uses TRBV7-9 and TRBJ2-7; no clear D gene. The starting material was PBMCs, obtained 156 days after intestinal transplant. CDR3 residues: CASSVRSYEQYF. DNA of the CDR3: TGTGCCAGCAGCGTTCGCTCCTACGAGCAGTACTTC.